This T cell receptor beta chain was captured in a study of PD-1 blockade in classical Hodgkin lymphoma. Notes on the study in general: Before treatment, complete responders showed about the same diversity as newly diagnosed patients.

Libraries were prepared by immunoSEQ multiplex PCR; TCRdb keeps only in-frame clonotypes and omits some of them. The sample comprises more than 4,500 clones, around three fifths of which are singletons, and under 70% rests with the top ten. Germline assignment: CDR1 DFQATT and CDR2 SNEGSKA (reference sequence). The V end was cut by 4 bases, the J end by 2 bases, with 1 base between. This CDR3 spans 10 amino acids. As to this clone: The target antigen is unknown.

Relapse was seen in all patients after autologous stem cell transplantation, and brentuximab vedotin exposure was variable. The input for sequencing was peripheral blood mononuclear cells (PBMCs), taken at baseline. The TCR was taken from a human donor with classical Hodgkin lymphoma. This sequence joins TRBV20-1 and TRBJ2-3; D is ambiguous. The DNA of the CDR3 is TGCAGTGCTATCACAGATACGCAGTATTTT. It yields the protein CSAITDTQYF.